The clone carrying this T cell receptor (beta chain) was detected only once. V dropped 5 bases and J dropped 6 bases, with 10 bases sitting between them. Germline CDR1 and CDR2: SEHNR and FQNEAQ (reference sequence). The CDR3 has 13 amino acids. This table comes from immunoSEQ multiplex PCR, and its TCRdb copy is limited to in-frame clones, with some not included. The data hold around 2,000,000 clones, with 85% to 95% observed a single time. These data originate in a study of shared clonotypes between healthy human individuals. Naive CD8 populations comprised CD45RO-negative cells positively selected for CCR7, excluding terminally differentiated effector memory CD45RA+ cells. All donors were Caucasian adults living in Nashville, Tennessee.

The sequenced sample was naive CD8+ T cells sorted from blood. This sequence originates from a man between 18 and 29 years old in good health. This rearrangement joins TRBV7-9 to TRBJ1-4; possible D gene TRBD1, 6 bases. CDR3 in DNA: TGTGCCAGCAGCCACAGGGACCATGAAAAACTGTTTTTT. Its translation: CASSHRDHEKLFF.